The source of this T cell receptor beta chain is a study of T cell repertoires and Cas9 in healthy adults (dated by TCRdb to the late 2010s). Turning to the overall study: Multi-effector potency, cytotoxicity and lineage determination within the CD4 and CD8 compartments were characterized for SpCas9-reactive T cells. Preexisting T cell immunity against the Streptococcus pyogenes Cas9 nuclease (SpCas9) used in CRISPR gene editing was examined in the study.

Donors were healthy humans. Comments on this clone: Its antigen specificity is not known. No quality values exist for individual bases; no much larger clone is one base distant.

Receptor libraries were prepared by the immunoSEQ multiplex PCR assay. TCRdb limited this immuneACCESS table to in-frame rearrangements with V and J called. A share of clones is missing; checked studies link under half to unresolved V genes, and the rest is unexplained. Recorded for this sample are fewer than 25,000 clones; less than 95% of them occurred a single time. The ten largest make up about 1.4% of the sample. CDR3 length: 17 amino acids, cysteine to phenylalanine. This entry keeps only the CDR3 DNA: 51 bases, framed from base 1. Points the paper makes about the study in general: Proliferation and function of SpCas9-reactive effector T cells were reported to be mitigated in vitro by SpCas9-reactive regulatory T cells.

This sequence was found in a human donor in good health. The sequencing sample was made of CD4+ effector T cells (CD127+, CD25-, CD137-, CD154-) from PBMCs; culture status not recorded. The chain is assembled from TRBV21-1 and TRBJ2-4; the table's D call TRBD1 went unverified against the DNA. TRBV21-1 is annotated as a pseudogene. The DNA reads as follows: TGTGCCAGCAGCAAGGAGGACAGGAAGGGTACCAAAAACATTCAGTACTTC. Its translation reads: CASSKEDRKGTKNIQYF.